Included here is one T cell receptor (beta chain) sequence, with context. This sample is drawn from a study of shared clonotypes between healthy human individuals. The data were produced by immunoSEQ multiplex PCR, yet TCRdb's version contains in-frame clones alone and is incomplete. The table has roughly 1,500,000 clones, 95% to 99% seen once. The CDR3 length is 13 residues. Per the germline V gene, CDR1 is MNHEY and CDR2 is SMNVEV (reference sequence). Trimming stripped 3 bases from V and 7 bases from J, with 12 bases between. The receptor's source is a man aged 30 to 39 in good health. Sequencing was done on a sample of naive CD4+ T cells sorted from blood. Described subset: CD45RA+ positively selected. This chain uses TRBV27 with TRBJ1-2; D may be TRBD1 (6 bases). CDR3 in amino acids: CASSLVGASGYTF. In DNA form, the CDR3 reads TGTGCCAGCAGTTTGGTGGGGGCTAGTGGCTACACCTTC.